Listed here are 5 T cell receptor beta chains from one sample, sequenced in a study of blood T cells in healthy people across ages. PCR was performed a second time for roughly 7 to 11 cycles using a sample-barcoded 5' primer and a J-beta primer mix. TCRdb re-called the 5' RACE reads through MiXCR, storing one row per CDR3 protein. The profile shows about 1.4 million distinct CDR3 sequences, 55% to 75% of them singletons. Material for sequencing was blood. The origin of the receptors is a man aged 18-30 years in good health.

The rearrangement uses TRBV13 and TRBJ2-1, with D perhaps TRBD1 (5 bases). This CDR3 has 12 residues. The V gene's germline CDR1 is PRHDT and CDR2 FYEKMQ (reference sequence). Trimming stripped 6 bases from V and 3 bases from J, with 6 bases between. As DNA, the CDR3 is TGTGCCAGCAGGGGGCTCTACAATGAGCAGTTCTTC. Protein: CASRGLYNEQFF. The full variable domain, rest sourced from reference TRBV13 and TRBJ2-1, is AAGVIQSPRHLIKEKRETATLKCYPIPRHDTVYWYQQGPGQDPQFLISFYEKMQSDKGSIPDRFSAQQFSDYHSELNMSSLELGDSALYFCASRGLYNEQFFGPGTRLTVL.

The V gene is TRBV28, the J gene TRBJ2-3, with TRBD2 matching 8 bases. The germline gives CDR1 MDHEN, CDR2 SYDVKM. The CDR3 runs 14 residues. J lost 8 bases, V lost 11 bases, and 15 bases had no gene match. Written as DNA, the CDR3 is TGTGCCGTGTGCAGCGGGGGCCACGAGGGTACGCAGTATTTT. This translates into CAVCSGGHEGTQYF. The full variable domain, its missing parts supplied by reference TRBV28 and TRBJ2-3, is DVKVTQSSRYLVKRTGEKVFLECVQDMDHENMFWYRQDPGLGLRLIYFSYDVKMKEKGDIPEGYSVSREKKERFSLILESASTNQTSMYLCAVCSGGHEGTQYFGPGTRLTVL.

The rearrangement uses TRBV4-1 and TRBJ2-1, with D hard to call. The V end was cut by 3 bases, the J end by 3 bases, with 6 bases between. CDR3 length equals 13 residues. The germline V gene has CDR1 MGHRA and CDR2 YSYEKL. The CDR3 sequence is CASSQAHYNEQFF. DNA for the CDR3: TGCGCCAGCAGCCAGGCACACTACAATGAGCAGTTCTTC.

The DNA of the CDR3 is TGTGCCAGCAGCCCACCGGGACAGTTCTACAATGAGCAGTTCTTC. The encoded protein is CASSPPGQFYNEQFF. This sequence joins TRBV7-9 and TRBJ2-1, with 7 nucleotides matching TRBD1. The CDR3 length is 15 residues. Unmatched junction bases numbered 7, after V lost 5 bases and J lost 3 bases. Germline CDR1 and CDR2: SEHNR and FQNEAQ (reference sequence).

The genes are TRBV2 and TRBJ2-1; D is uncertain. Germline V gene data show CDR1 as SNHLY and CDR2 as FYNNEI. V lost 7 bases and J lost 7, with 8 bases in between. This CDR3 region has 11 residues. The CDR3 coding sequence is TGTGCCAGCACCCTTATAAATGAGCAGTTCTTC. Protein: CASTLINEQFF.